This T cell receptor beta chain originates from a study of a mutant IDH1 vaccine in newly diagnosed glioma. CDR1 is SGHRS and CDR2 is YFSETQ in the germline V gene. The CDR3 is 16 residues long. J was trimmed by 4 bases and V by 0 bases; bases with no gene match: 7. Sequencing was performed with immunoSEQ multiplex PCR; in TCRdb, only in-frame clones are kept and a portion is missing. The table includes tens of thousands of clones, about 61% detected once. Sample time point: week 47, end of study. A single vaccine dose contained 300 ug of mutant IDH1 20-mer peptide, and topical imiquimod was used with it. Points from the study as a whole: It was 85% to 95% of patients that developed vaccine-induced immune responses.

As regards this clone: Its specificity is unknown.

J is TRBJ2-1 and V is TRBV5-1; 7 positions agree with TRBD2. The receptor's source is a man aged 35-49 years with glioma. Some clones in this sample may be carry-over from other donors' samples. The sequencing here drew on peripheral blood mononuclear cells (PBMCs), taken from a glioma patient whose treatment included an IDH1 peptide vaccine. The CDR3, as DNA: TGCGCCAGCAGCTTGGGGTCCGGGACTACATACAATGAGCAGTTCTTC. The encoded protein is CASSLGSGTTYNEQFF.